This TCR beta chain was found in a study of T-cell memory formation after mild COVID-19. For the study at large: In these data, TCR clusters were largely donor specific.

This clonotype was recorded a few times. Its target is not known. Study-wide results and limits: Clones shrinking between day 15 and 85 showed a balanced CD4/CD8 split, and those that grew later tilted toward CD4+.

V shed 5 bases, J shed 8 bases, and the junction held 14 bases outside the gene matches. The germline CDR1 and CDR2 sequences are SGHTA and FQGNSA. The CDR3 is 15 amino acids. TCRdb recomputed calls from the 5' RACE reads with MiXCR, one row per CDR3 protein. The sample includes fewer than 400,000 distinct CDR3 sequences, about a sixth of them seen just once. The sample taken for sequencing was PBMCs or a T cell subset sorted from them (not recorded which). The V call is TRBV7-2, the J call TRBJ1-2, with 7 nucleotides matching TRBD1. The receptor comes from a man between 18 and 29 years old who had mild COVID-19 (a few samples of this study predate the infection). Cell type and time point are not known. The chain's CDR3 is CASSNPTGSGKGYTF. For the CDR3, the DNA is TGTGCCAGCAGCAACCCGACAGGGTCGGGAAAAGGCTACACCTTC.